The 15 T cell receptor beta chains in this list originate from one sample, sequenced in a study of a mutant IDH1 vaccine in newly diagnosed glioma. Antigens of these TCRs are unknown. Time point reported: week 47, end of study. Vaccine doses each comprised 300 ug of mutant IDH1 20-mer peptide, with topical imiquimod. The table came from immunoSEQ multiplex PCR; TCRdb's copy has only in-frame clones and leaves some out. The sample holds tens of thousands of clones, less than 85% seen once. Material: PBMCs, obtained from a glioma patient whose treatment included an IDH1 peptide vaccine. All receptors come from a man aged 18 to 35 with glioma. Some clones in this sample may be carry-over from other donors' samples.

This clone has just one count. The chain links TRBV6-5 to TRBJ2-7; TRBD1 is a possible D gene (6 bases). Trimming took off 0 bases at V and 3 bases at J, with 15 bases between the two ends. The CDR3 is made up of 16 amino acids. The V gene's germline CDR1 is MNHEY and CDR2 SVGAGI. The CDR3 nucleotides are TGTGCCAGCAGTTACTCGCTGTACGGGACAAGCTACGAGCAGTACTTC. Translated, it gives CASSYSLYGTSYEQYF.

The rearrangement joins TRBV25-1 to TRBJ1-3; D is unclear. The CDR3 spans 15 residues. Germline V lookup: CDR1 MGHDK, CDR2 SYGVNS. Trimming took 1 base from V and 4 from J, leaving 11 bases between them. The chain's CDR3 is CASSESKQTGNTIYF. For the CDR3, the DNA is TGTGCCAGCAGTGAATCGAAACAGACCGGAAACACCATATATTTT. Drawing the rest from reference TRBV25-1 and TRBJ1-3, the complete variable domain is EADIYQTPRYLVIGTGKKITLECSQTMGHDKMYWYQQDPGMELHLIHYSYGVNSTEKGDLSSESTVSRIRTEHFPLTLESARPSHTSQYLCASSESKQTGNTIYFGEGSWLTVV.

This rearrangement joins TRBV11-2 to TRBJ1-6; no clear D gene. The V end was cut by 1 base, the J end by 7 bases, with 11 bases between. Germline V lookup: CDR1 SGHAT, CDR2 FQNNGV. The CDR3 has 15 residues. CDR3: CASSLAGSSNSPLHF. CDR3 sequence (DNA): TGTGCCAGCAGCTTAGCAGGCAGTAGCAATTCACCCCTCCACTTT.

This clone was seen more than once but under ten times. This chain links TRBV7-9 with TRBJ2-7; D is possibly TRBD1 (7 bases). Between the trimmed V and J ends, which lost 5 bases and 0 bases, there was a span of 17 bases. Germline loops: CDR1 SEHNR, CDR2 FQNEAQ (reference sequence). This CDR3 has 16 residues. The CDR3 loop is CASSPPRQGLSYEQYF. The CDR3 nucleotides read TGTGCCAGCAGCCCGCCACGACAGGGACTCTCCTACGAGCAGTACTTC.

V and J are TRBV4-2 and TRBJ2-7; D may be TRBD2 (6 bases). CDR3 length: 15 amino acids. V lost 3 bases and J 2 bases, leaving 14 bases between the germline ends. CDR1 is LGHNA and CDR2 is YNFKEQ in the germline V gene. The CDR3 sequence is CASSHFTSRTYEQYF. The CDR3 DNA reads as TGTGCCAGCAGCCATTTTACTAGCCGTACCTACGAGCAGTACTTC.

The rearrangement joins TRBV4-3 to TRBJ1-4; D possibly corresponds to TRBD1 (6 bases). Germline V gene lookup returns CDR1 LGHNA and CDR2 YSLEER. The CDR3 is 14 amino acids. Trimming left V 4 bases short and J 5 bases short, with 11 bases between. CDR3 protein: CASSRGPGNEKLFF. The CDR3 DNA reads as TGCGCCAGCAGCCGGGGGCCAGGGAATGAAAAACTGTTTTTT.

The chain joins TRBV4-3 to TRBJ1-1, with TRBD1 matching 7 bases. Germline CDR1 LGHNA, CDR2 YSLEER. Trimming at V came to 0 bases and at J to 4 bases, leaving 5 bases not matched to a gene. The CDR3 is 15 residues long. CDR3 sequence: CASSQDTGVATEAFF. As DNA, the CDR3 is TGCGCCAGCAGCCAAGATACAGGGGTGGCCACTGAAGCTTTCTTT.

The genes are TRBV25-1 and TRBJ2-7, with 12 bases that match TRBD2. The CDR3 spans 16 residues. V trimming: 1 base; J trimming: 5 bases; junction bases outside the gene matches: 6. Germline V gene data show CDR1 as MGHDK and CDR2 as SYGVNS. In nucleotides, the CDR3 is TGTGCCAGCAGTGAATTGGGACTAGCGGGCTATAACGAGCAGTACTTC. It yields the protein CASSELGLAGYNEQYF.

The chain is built from TRBV7-9 and TRBJ2-1, with 8 bases matching TRBD2. Per the germline V gene, CDR1 is SEHNR and CDR2 is FQNEAQ (reference sequence). This CDR3 spans 16 amino acids. V trimming: 5 bases; J trimming: 5 bases; junction bases outside the gene matches: 11. The CDR3 bases are TGTGCCAGCAGCGTCGACTTGAGCGGGAGTAACAATGAGCAGTTCTTC. Protein: CASSVDLSGSNNEQFF.

This clone was detected only once. The chain is built from TRBV19 and TRBJ1-1, with a tentative D call TRBD1 (6 bases). The CDR3 is 12 amino acids. CDR1 is LNHDA, CDR2 SQIVND, per germline (reference sequence). V was trimmed by 7 bases and J by 3 bases, leaving 9 bases between them. CDR3 loop: CASMDSYTEAFF. For the CDR3, the DNA is TGTGCCAGTATGGACAGTTACACTGAAGCTTTCTTT.

This sequence joins TRBV15 and TRBJ2-4; maybe TRBD2 (5 bases). There are 17 residues in the CDR3. The germline V gene has CDR1 LNHNV and CDR2 YYDKDF (reference sequence). Trimming shortened V by 0 bases and J by 0 bases, and 12 bases separated the two germline ends. This CDR3 is CATSRDGEGIAKNIQYF. DNA of the CDR3: TGTGCCACCAGCAGAGATGGTGAGGGAATAGCCAAAAACATTCAGTACTTC. The full variable domain, in which reference TRBV15 and TRBJ2-4 provide the parts outside the CDR3, is DAMVIQNPRYQVTQFGKPVTLSCSQTLNHNVMYWYQQKSSQAPKLLFHYYDKDFNNEADTPDNFQSRRPNTSFCFLDIRSPGLGDTAMYLCATSRDGEGIAKNIQYFGAGTRLSVL.

The chain combines TRBV30 with TRBJ2-7, with D tentatively TRBD2 (5 bases). V lost 0 bases and J 2 bases, leaving 11 bases between the germline ends. The V gene's germline CDR1 is GTSNPN and CDR2 SVGIG (reference sequence). The length of the CDR3 is 14 residues. This chain's CDR3 is CAWSVRGNPYEQYF. The CDR3 DNA follows: TGTGCCTGGAGTGTACGAGGGAATCCCTACGAGCAGTACTTC.

The rearrangement joins TRBV2 to TRBJ2-2; tentatively, D is TRBD1 (6 bases). This CDR3 has 14 amino acids. V lost 7 bases and J 4 bases, leaving 13 bases between the germline ends. The germline V gene encodes CDR1 SNHLY and CDR2 FYNNEI. CDR3 DNA: TGTGCCAGCAATCGACAGGCCCTCACCGGGGAGCTGTTTTTT. This gives the protein CASNRQALTGELFF. Full variable domain (outside the CDR3, taken from reference TRBV2 and TRBJ2-2): EPEVTQTPSHQVTQMGQEVILRCVPISNHLYFYWYRQILGQKVEFLVSFYNNEISEKSEIFDDQFSVERPDGSNFTLKIRSTKLEDSAMYFCASNRQALTGELFFGEGSRLTVL.

In this sample, this clone turned up once. The gene calls are TRBV25-1 and TRBJ1-2, with 9 bases fitting TRBD1. Trimming removed 6 bases from V and 7 bases from J; junction bases left unmatched: 3. The CDR3 runs 12 residues. Germline lookup yields CDR1 MGHDK and CDR2 SYGVNS. The CDR3 DNA sequence: TGTGCCAGCAGGAGGGGACAGGGTGGCTACACCTTC. It yields the protein CASRRGQGGYTF.

The rearrangement uses TRBV4-3 and TRBJ1-1; perhaps TRBD1 as D (6 bases). V lost 0 bases, J lost 0 bases, and 14 bases lay in between. The CDR3 spans 17 residues. Germline CDR1 and CDR2: LGHNA and YSLEER. The CDR3 protein is CASSQERAGHMNTEAFF. In DNA, the CDR3 is TGCGCCAGCAGCCAAGAGCGGGCGGGACATATGAACACTGAAGCTTTCTTT.